A single sample is the source of the 26 T cell receptor beta chains below, sequenced in a study of shared clonotypes between healthy human individuals. CD45RO-negative cells were positively selected for CCR7, leaving out terminally differentiated effector memory CD45RA+ cells. Only in-frame clones appear in the TCRdb table, and some are missing; sequencing was by immunoSEQ multiplex PCR. The top ten clones hold 1.1% of a sample with just over 2,000,000 clones, about 94% of them seen once. Sequencing was carried out using naive CD8+ T cells sorted from blood. These receptors all stem from a man between 18 and 35 years old in good health.

The CDR3 DNA reads TGTGCCAGCAAGGGACAGGGGTCGGGCACTGAAGCTTTCTTT. The encoded protein is CASKGQGSGTEAFF. The chain uses TRBV6-1 and TRBJ1-1; 10 bases fit TRBD1. V shed 7 bases, J shed 4 bases, and the junction held 6 bases outside the gene matches. Germline V lookup: CDR1 MNHNS, CDR2 SASEGT. The CDR3 is 14 amino acids.

This chain joins TRBV19 and TRBJ1-1; D gene ambiguous. The CDR3 is 14 residues long. The germline V and J ends were trimmed by 3 bases and 5 bases, with 13 bases remaining between them. The V gene's germline CDR1 is LNHDA and CDR2 SQIVND (reference sequence). The CDR3 DNA follows: TGTGCCAGTAGTATTTCTACAATGGGGACTGAAGCTTTCTTT. Protein: CASSISTMGTEAFF. Filled out from reference TRBV19 and TRBJ1-1, the complete variable domain reads DGGITQSPKYLFRKEGQNVTLSCEQNLNHDAMYWYRQDPGQGLRLIYYSQIVNDFQKGDIAEGYSVSREKKESFPLTVTSAQKNPTAFYLCASSISTMGTEAFFGQGTRLTVV.

The J gene is TRBJ2-7, the V gene TRBV4-1; either TRBD1 or TRBD2 may fit D (6 bases each). This CDR3 is built from 17 residues. The germline V gene encodes CDR1 MGHRA and CDR2 YSYEKL. Trimming stripped 0 bases from V and 2 bases from J, with 17 bases between. The CDR3 sequence: CASSQDFIGGPTYEQYF. CDR3 in DNA: TGCGCCAGCAGCCAAGATTTCATTGGGGGGCCGACCTACGAGCAGTACTTC.

This clone was picked up one time. The chain is built from TRBV7-2 and TRBJ2-7; D tentatively fits TRBD1 or TRBD2 (5 bases each). Per germline, CDR1 SGHTA and CDR2 FQGNSA. The CDR3 sequence is 14 residues long. V dropped 3 bases and J dropped 2 bases, with 11 bases sitting between them. The chain's CDR3 is CASSFWDGTYEQYF. The CDR3 DNA follows: TGTGCCAGCAGCTTTTGGGACGGAACCTACGAGCAGTACTTC.

V is TRBV13 and J is TRBJ2-3; 7 bases agree with TRBD2. V dropped 1 base and J dropped 4; count of bases not matched to a gene: 8. The CDR3 consists of 16 residues. CDR1 and CDR2 from the germline V gene are PRHDT and FYEKMQ (reference sequence). CDR3 region: CASSLVGGDLPDTQYF. CDR3 nucleotides: TGTGCCAGCAGCTTAGTGGGAGGGGATCTGCCAGATACGCAGTATTTT.

This clone was counted a single time. Other DNA sequences in the same sample also yield this CDR3. J is TRBJ2-7 and V is TRBV9; 11 positions match TRBD2. Germline lookup yields CDR1 SGDLS and CDR2 YYNGEE. The CDR3 has 15 residues. V dropped 4 bases and J dropped 1; count of bases not matched to a gene: 4. CDR3 sequence reads: CASSPGLADSYEQYF. As DNA, the CDR3 is TGTGCCAGCAGCCCGGGACTAGCGGATTCCTACGAGCAGTACTTC.

The genes are TRBV4-1 and TRBJ1-4, with 7 positions matching TRBD1. The CDR3 runs 16 residues. Germline V CDR1 and CDR2: MGHRA, YSYEKL. The J segment lost 2 bases and the V segment lost 1 base, leaving 4 bases of the junction unmatched. CDR3 in DNA: TGCGCCAGCAGCCAAGGAAGGGGGCTCACTAATGAAAAACTGTTTTTT. This translates into CASSQGRGLTNEKLFF.

The V call is TRBV6-5, the J call TRBJ2-7, with TRBD2 matching 9 bases. Germline V gene sequence: CDR1 MNHEY, CDR2 SVGAGI. Trimming at V came to 2 bases and at J to 7 bases, leaving 9 bases not matched to a gene. The CDR3 runs to 15 residues. The CDR3 spells CASSYEAGGYGEQYF. The CDR3 DNA reads as TGTGCCAGCAGTTACGAGGCGGGAGGGTATGGGGAGCAGTACTTC.

This chain connects TRBV19 to TRBJ2-2; 8 nucleotides align to TRBD1. The CDR3 sequence is 18 residues long. Germline-derived CDR1 and CDR2 are LNHDA and SQIVND (reference sequence). Unmatched junction bases numbered 12, after V lost 4 bases and J lost 2 bases. CDR3 residues: CASSTSTGALINTGELFF. Written as DNA, the CDR3 is TGTGCCAGTAGTACGTCGACAGGGGCGCTCATAAACACCGGGGAGCTGTTTTTT.

The chain joins TRBV13 to TRBJ2-5; 9 bases are a match to TRBD1. The J call may not be correct, given that the DNA end is closer to TRBJ2-7. This CDR3 is 15 amino acids long. Germline V CDR1 and CDR2: PRHDT, FYEKMQ (reference sequence). The CDR3 DNA reads TGTGCCAGCAGCCCCGGGACAGGGCGCTCCTACGAGCAGTACTTC. Translated, it gives CASSPGTGRSYEQYF.

V gene TRBV6-4 combines with J gene TRBJ2-7, with D perhaps assigned TRBD1 or TRBD2 (5 bases each). The CDR3 has 12 residues. The V gene lost 3 bases and the J gene lost 6 bases, with 9 bases spanning the gap. CDR1 MRHNA and CDR2 SNTAGT come from the germline V gene. The CDR3: CASSDGAGEQYF. DNA of the CDR3: TGTGCCAGCAGTGATGGGGCGGGCGAGCAGTACTTC.

V gene TRBV10-2 combines with J gene TRBJ2-1; a weak D match, TRBD2 (6 bases). V was cut by 0 bases and J by 9 bases, with 9 bases left in between. CDR3 length equals 13 residues. Germline-derived CDR1 and CDR2 are WSHSY and SAAADI. The CDR3 sequence is CASSESPGVEQFF. As DNA, the CDR3 is TGCGCCAGCAGTGAGTCGCCGGGAGTTGAGCAGTTCTTC.

The J gene is TRBJ2-5, the V gene TRBV7-9; 14 bases agree with TRBD2. The CDR3 has 17 residues. V was pared by 3 bases and J by 3 bases, with 6 bases of the junction left unmatched. Germline V gene data show CDR1 as SEHNR and CDR2 as FQNEAQ (reference sequence). CDR3 nucleotides: TGTGCCAGCAGCTTGCCCCCGGGACTAGCGGGAGAAGAGACCCAGTACTTC. Translation: CASSLPPGLAGEETQYF.

This sequence joins TRBV27 and TRBJ2-2; no firm D call. This CDR3 spans 16 amino acids. The germline V gene encodes CDR1 MNHEY and CDR2 SMNVEV (reference sequence). Trimming pared 5 bases from V and 1 base from J, leaving 14 bases between. CDR3 protein: CASSNQEKMNTGELFF. CDR3 nucleotide sequence: TGTGCCAGCAGTAACCAGGAAAAAATGAACACCGGGGAGCTGTTTTTT.

The chain recombines TRBV5-5 with TRBJ2-7; D is undetermined. Trimming took off 0 bases at V and 6 bases at J, with 10 bases between the two ends. Germline CDR1 SGHKS, CDR2 YYEKEE (reference sequence). The CDR3 spans 13 residues. This CDR3 is CASSLGAGGEQYF. The CDR3 DNA reads TGTGCCAGCAGCTTGGGGGCAGGTGGCGAGCAGTACTTC.

J is TRBJ1-5 and V is TRBV7-9, with D possibly matching TRBD1 (5 bases). V was trimmed by 0 bases and J by 5 bases, leaving 8 bases between them. This CDR3 is built from 14 residues. Per germline, CDR1 SEHNR and CDR2 FQNEAQ (reference sequence). The DNA for the CDR3 is TGTGCCAGCAGCTTAGCGCTGGGGGATCAGCCCCAGCATTTT. It is translated as CASSLALGDQPQHF. Full variable domain (outside the CDR3, taken from reference TRBV7-9 and TRBJ1-5): DTGVSQNPRHKITKRGQNVTFRCDPISEHNRLYWYRQTLGQGPEFLTYFQNEAQLEKSRLLSDRFSAERPKGSFSTLEIQRTEQGDSAMYLCASSLALGDQPQHFGDGTRLSIL.

The CDR3 protein is CASGAGGTGELFF. In DNA form, the CDR3 reads TGTGCCAGCGGAGCCGGGGGCACCGGGGAGCTGTTTTTT. The gene calls are TRBV9 and TRBJ2-2; a weak D match, TRBD2 (6 bases). V shed 7 bases and J shed 4 bases, with 11 bases lying between them. CDR3 size: 13 residues. The germline gives CDR1 SGDLS, CDR2 YYNGEE.

This chain joins TRBV7-9 and TRBJ2-2; no firm D call. Trimming stripped 2 bases from V and 8 bases from J, with 9 bases between. Germline CDR1 and CDR2: SEHNR and FQNEAQ (reference sequence). The CDR3 contains 13 residues. The CDR3 DNA reads TGTGCCAGCAGCTTAATCCTCTCGGGGGAGCTGTTTTTT. Its protein is CASSLILSGELFF.

This clone has only one observation. CDR3 protein: CASSYRGSGITNTGELFF. In DNA, the CDR3 is TGTGCCAGCAGCTATCGTGGTAGCGGGATAACGAACACCGGGGAGCTGTTTTTT. The rearrangement uses TRBV7-2 and TRBJ2-2, with TRBD2 matching over 8 bases. CDR1 and CDR2 (germline): SGHTA, FQGNSA. The CDR3 sequence is 18 residues long. V dropped 4 bases and J dropped 0; count of bases not matched to a gene: 10.

The chain carries TRBV9 and TRBJ1-2; tentatively, D is TRBD1 (5 bases). The V end lost 4 bases, the J end lost 6 bases, and 16 bases lay between the germline ends. CDR3 length equals 14 residues. CDR1 SGDLS and CDR2 YYNGEE come from the germline V gene. The CDR3 DNA sequence: TGTGCCAGCAGCCTAGTGGGGGATTTGAATGGCTACACCTTC. It codes for CASSLVGDLNGYTF. The whole variable domain, remainder taken from reference TRBV9 and TRBJ1-2, is DSGVTQTPKHLITATGQRVTLRCSPRSGDLSVYWYQQSLDQGLQFLIQYYNGEERAKGNILERFSAQQFPDLHSELNLSSLELGDSALYFCASSLVGDLNGYTFGSGTRLTVV.

Comments on this clone: The sample has other DNA sequences that encode this CDR3 too. The V gene is TRBV7-6, the J gene TRBJ2-7, with 7 bases fitting TRBD2. The germline CDR1 and CDR2 sequences are SGHVS and FNYEAQ. The junction had 4 bases not matched to a gene; V was cut back by 1 base and J by 1 base. The CDR3 contains 15 residues. The CDR3: CASSLGGSGSYEQYF. CDR3 DNA: TGTGCCAGCAGCTTAGGGGGTAGCGGGTCCTACGAGCAGTACTTC. Based on the CDR3 plus reference TRBV7-6 and TRBJ2-7, the full variable domain is GAGVSQSPRYKVTKRGQDVALRCDPISGHVSLYWYRQALGQGPEFLTYFNYEAQQDKSGLPNDRFSAERPEGSISTLTIQRTEQRDSAMYRCASSLGGSGSYEQYFGPGTRLTVT.

The V call is TRBV6-6, the J call TRBJ1-4; TRBD1 matches at 10 bases. CDR1 and CDR2 (germline): MNHNY, SVGAGI (reference sequence). Unmatched junction bases numbered 4, after V lost 6 bases and J lost 6 bases. The CDR3 length is 14 residues. In nucleotides, the CDR3 is TGTGCCAGCAGCCTGGGACAGGGGTATGAAAAACTGTTTTTT. Protein: CASSLGQGYEKLFF.

This clone came up once. Different DNA sequences within this sample yield the same CDR3. This chain uses TRBV28 with TRBJ1-2; possible D gene TRBD1, 5 bases. The V and J ends lost 4 bases and 5 bases respectively, with 8 bases between them. The CDR3 has 12 residues. Germline V CDR1 and CDR2: MDHEN, SYDVKM. The DNA of the CDR3 is TGTGCCAGCAGTTCCCGGGGGTATGGCTACACCTTC. Translation: CASSSRGYGYTF.

This clone has only a few counts. CDR3 residues: CASASSRDSETYEQYF. As DNA, the CDR3 is TGTGCCAGCGCCTCCTCCCGGGACAGCGAGACCTACGAGCAGTACTTC. The chain couples TRBV25-1 to TRBJ2-7, with TRBD1 matching over 7 bases. From germline, CDR1 is MGHDK and CDR2 SYGVNS. This CDR3 is 16 amino acids long. V was pared by 8 bases and J by 2 bases, with 15 bases of the junction left unmatched.

The rearrangement links TRBV7-8 to TRBJ2-5; D gene uncertain. The CDR3 is 14 residues long. Trimming pared 5 bases from V and 2 bases from J, leaving 12 bases between. Germline V CDR1 and CDR2: SGHVS, FQNEAQ. Here the CDR3 reads CASSPRSRQETQYF. DNA for the CDR3: TGTGCCAGCAGCCCCCGGTCGAGGCAAGAGACCCAGTACTTC. The full variable domain, rest sourced from reference TRBV7-8 and TRBJ2-5, is GAGVSQSPRYKVAKRGQDVALRCDPISGHVSLFWYQQALGQGPEFLTYFQNEAQLDKSGLPSDRFFAERPEGSVSTLKIQRTQQEDSAVYLCASSPRSRQETQYFGPGTRLLVL.

The chain combines TRBV7-9 with TRBJ2-5; TRBD1 agrees at 7 bases. Germline loops: CDR1 SEHNR, CDR2 FQNEAQ (reference sequence). The ends lost 5 bases at V and 2 bases at J; junction bases unmatched: 5. CDR3 size: 14 residues. The CDR3 loop reads CASSAQGYQETQYF. DNA of the CDR3: TGTGCCAGCAGCGCACAGGGGTATCAAGAGACCCAGTACTTC.